Following are 9 T cell receptor beta chains from one sample sequenced in a study of T cells in Graves' hyperthyroidism and ophthalmopathy. Amplified TCR beta CDR3 regions derived from RNA transcripts. TCR CDR3 underwent first-round RT-PCR with the HTBI primer set. TCRdb fed the multiplex PCR reads into MiXCR, producing one record per CDR3 protein. The data hold under 250,000 distinct CDR3 sequences, with approximately 23% observed a single time. Sequencing was done on a sample of blood. All receptors derive from a middle-aged woman with Graves' ophthalmopathy.

This clonotype was picked up a small number of times. The chain recombines TRBV6-1 with TRBJ1-5; D is uncertain. This CDR3 comprises 16 residues. The V end was cut by 1 base, the J end by 2 bases, with 12 bases between. From germline, CDR1 is MNHNS and CDR2 SASEGT. CDR3: CASSEVRPMGNQPQHF. Written as DNA, the CDR3 is TGTGCCAGCAGTGAAGTCAGGCCTATGGGCAATCAGCCCCAGCATTTT.

On this clonotype: The junction and the germline gene differ at one end; a read error may be behind it. CDR3 loop: CASSKAVSYEQYF. CDR3 in DNA: TGTGCCAGCAGTAAAGCGGTATCCTACGAGCAGTACTTC. The rearrangement joins TRBV6-1 to TRBJ2-7, with a weak D call TRBD2 (5 bases). Germline CDR1 is MNHNS and CDR2 is SASEGT. There are 13 residues in the CDR3.

At least ten counts were recorded for this clonotype. The chain uses TRBV5-1 and TRBJ2-7, with D possibly being TRBD1 (6 bases). The CDR3 extends over 14 amino acids. CDR1 and CDR2 (germline): SGHRS, YFSETQ. Between the trimmed V and J ends, which lost 5 bases and 2 bases, there was a span of 14 bases. CDR3 DNA sequence: TGCGCCAGCAGGCCGGACAGTAACCCCTACGAGCAGTACTTC. Translating it yields CASRPDSNPYEQYF. The full variable domain, with the rest looked up from reference TRBV5-1 and TRBJ2-7, is KAGVTQTPRYLIKTRGQQVTLSCSPISGHRSVSWYQQTPGQGLQFLFEYFSETQRNKGNFPGRFSGRQFSNSRSEMNVSTLELGDSALYLCASRPDSNPYEQYFGPGTRLTVT.

The V and J genes are TRBV12-3 or TRBV12-4 and TRBJ2-7; 8 nucleotides line up with TRBD1. This CDR3 is 13 amino acids long. The junction had 6 bases not matched to a gene; V was cut back by 7 bases and J by 4 bases. CDR3 amino acids: CASTLDRAYEQYF. The CDR3 nucleotides read TGTGCCAGCACCCTGGACAGGGCTTACGAGCAGTACTTC.

V is TRBV5-1 and J is TRBJ1-2; D unclear. Per the germline V gene, CDR1 is SGHRS and CDR2 is YFSETQ. This CDR3 spans 15 amino acids. V lost 1 base and J 0 bases, leaving 10 bases between the germline ends. The DNA for the CDR3 is TGCGCCAGCAGCTTGAGGGCAGTTTCTAACTATGGCTACACCTTC. This gives the protein CASSLRAVSNYGYTF.

This clonotype has ten or more counts. The chain links TRBV28 to TRBJ2-7, with TRBD1 identical over 7 bases. Germline CDR1 MDHEN, CDR2 SYDVKM. Germline trimming cut 5 bases from V and 0 bases from J; bases unmatched to any gene: 4. This CDR3 spans 14 amino acids. The chain's CDR3 is CASSTGTDSYEQYF. For the CDR3, the DNA is TGTGCCAGCAGTACGGGGACAGACTCCTACGAGCAGTACTTC.

Ten or more counts support this clonotype. This sequence joins TRBV19 and TRBJ1-1, with 8 bases aligning to TRBD1. With V trimmed by 5 bases and J by 5 bases, 4 bases remained unmatched. CDR1 and CDR2 from the germline V gene are LNHDA and SQIVND (reference sequence). The CDR3 has 13 amino acids. CDR3 sequence: CASSATGGTEAFF. DNA of the CDR3: TGTGCCAGTAGTGCTACAGGGGGAACTGAAGCTTTCTTT.

This clonotype was recorded at least ten times. The chain employs TRBV29-1 and TRBJ2-7; 8 bases align to TRBD1. Germline CDR1 and CDR2: SQVTM and ANQGSEA. The CDR3 is made up of 15 amino acids. The junction had 7 bases not matched to a gene; V was cut back by 0 bases and J by 3 bases. The CDR3 DNA is TGCAGCGTTGAAGATATACAGGGGGGACTCTACGAGCAGTACTTC. Protein: CSVEDIQGGLYEQYF.

The table lists this clonotype with many counts. The chain links TRBV5-1 to TRBJ2-2, with TRBD2 matching over 8 bases. The junction had 3 bases not matched to a gene; V was cut back by 3 bases and J by 5 bases. The CDR3 contains 14 residues. Per the germline V gene, CDR1 is SGHRS and CDR2 is YFSETQ. CDR3 amino acids: CASSSGLETGELFF. The CDR3 DNA reads TGCGCCAGCAGCTCGGGACTAGAGACCGGGGAGCTGTTTTTT.